Presented here are 19 T cell receptor beta chains from one specimen sequenced in a study of blood T cell repertoires in COVID-19. This table comes from immunoSEQ multiplex PCR, and its TCRdb copy is limited to in-frame clones, with some not included. This sample has approximately 100,000 clones, with around 82% found just once. The sample consisted of peripheral blood. These receptors were collected from a man aged 55 to 70 with acute or convalescent COVID-19.

The V gene is TRBV19, the J gene TRBJ1-6, with 9 bases lining up with TRBD1. Germline V gene data show CDR1 as LNHDA and CDR2 as SQIVND (reference sequence). The V gene end was trimmed by 10 bases and the J gene end by 10 bases; junction bases not matched to a gene: 8. The CDR3 covers 13 residues. The CDR3 DNA reads as TGTGCCACCCGGACAGGGGACAACTCACCCCTCCACTTT. Translating it yields CATRTGDNSPLHF.

The chain combines TRBV18 with TRBJ1-2, with D possibly being TRBD1 (6 bases). The CDR3 extends over 13 amino acids. Deletions cut 3 bases from V and 4 bases from J, with 9 bases between. Germline V lookup: CDR1 KGHSH, CDR2 LQKENI. The CDR3 DNA sequence: TGTGCCAGCTCACCTGACAGGACCTATGGCTACACCTTC. Amino acid sequence: CASSPDRTYGYTF.

CDR3 in DNA: TGTGCCTGGATCTGGGGACAGTCACTATCTGGCTACACCTTC. Protein sequence: CAWIWGQSLSGYTF. J is TRBJ1-2 and V is TRBV30; 7 bases line up with TRBD1. The V and J ends lost 4 bases and 7 bases, in that order; junction bases with no gene match: 12. The CDR3 length is 14 residues. Germline values: CDR1 GTSNPN, CDR2 SVGIG (reference sequence).

This clone turned up a few times. CDR3 nucleotides: TGTGCCAGCTCACCGACAGGGGAGGATTCACCCCTCCACTTT. It translates to CASSPTGEDSPLHF. V is TRBV18 and J is TRBJ1-6; 8 nucleotides align to TRBD1. The CDR3 spans 14 residues. V shed 3 bases, J shed 8 bases, and the junction held 3 bases outside the gene matches. Germline CDR1 KGHSH, CDR2 LQKENI.

The chain joins TRBV3-1 (or the pseudogene TRBV3-2) to TRBJ2-3, with D uncertain. Germline CDR1 reads LGHDT; CDR2 reads YNNKEL (reference sequence). Trimming stripped 5 bases from V and 4 bases from J, with 13 bases between. This CDR3 region has 14 residues. The chain's CDR3 is CASSKILGADTQYF. CDR3 DNA: TGTGCCAGCAGCAAAATTCTGGGCGCAGATACGCAGTATTTT.

The chain couples TRBV29-1 to TRBJ1-2; TRBD1 matches 8 bases. V was pared by 0 bases and J by 4 bases, with 7 bases of the junction left unmatched. The CDR3 length is 15 residues. Germline CDR1 SQVTM, CDR2 ANQGSEA. CDR3 bases: TGCAGCGTTGAAGATGGGAGACAGGGGATCTATGGCTACACCTTC. The encoded protein is CSVEDGRQGIYGYTF.

V and J are TRBV7-2 and TRBJ2-7; 9 bases are shared with TRBD1. Germline CDR1 is SGHTA and CDR2 is FQGNSA. With 3 bases clipped from V and 0 bases from J, the junction kept 6 bases outside the gene matches. This CDR3 region has 16 residues. The CDR3 bases are TGTGCCAGCAGCTTTTCCGGACAGGGGAGCTCCTACGAGCAGTACTTC. This encodes CASSFSGQGSSYEQYF.

This chain joins TRBV6-5 and TRBJ1-1; D uncertain. V was trimmed by 9 bases and J by 0 bases, leaving 17 bases between them. Germline assignment: CDR1 MNHEY and CDR2 SVGAGI. The CDR3 contains 15 residues. This CDR3 is CASTISREMNTEAFF. In DNA, the CDR3 is TGTGCCAGTACGATATCTCGAGAAATGAACACTGAAGCTTTCTTT.

The J gene is TRBJ2-5, the V gene TRBV5-1, with TRBD1 matching over 7 bases. The CDR3 length is 14 residues. Trimming cost V 4 bases and J 2 bases; bases outside gene matches: 5. Germline lookup yields CDR1 SGHRS and CDR2 YFSETQ. CDR3 DNA sequence: TGCGCCAGCAGCCAACGGGGACAGCAAGAGACCCAGTACTTC. It encodes CASSQRGQQETQYF.

This clone was found a few times. This CDR3 is CASSLSWRAAFSYNEQFF. The CDR3 coding sequence is TGTGCCAGCAGTTTATCCTGGCGGGCCGCTTTCTCCTACAATGAGCAGTTCTTC. The chain employs TRBV27 and TRBJ2-1; D is perhaps TRBD2 (5 bases). This CDR3 has 18 amino acids. V was pared by 0 bases and J by 0 bases, with 15 bases between. The germline V gene has CDR1 MNHEY and CDR2 SMNVEV (reference sequence).

The V and J genes are TRBV7-2 and TRBJ1-1; 9 nucleotides align to TRBD1. The J segment lost 9 bases and the V segment lost 4 bases, leaving 9 bases of the junction unmatched. Per the germline V gene, CDR1 is SGHTA and CDR2 is FQGNSA. This CDR3 has 14 residues. The CDR3 sequence is CASSSPSQGAKAFF. DNA for the CDR3: TGTGCCAGCAGCTCACCCTCACAGGGGGCGAAAGCTTTCTTT.

This clone was found once. The rearrangement links TRBV2 to TRBJ1-1; D may be TRBD1 (5 bases). Between the trimmed V and J ends, which lost 7 bases and 8 bases, there was a span of 20 bases. The germline V gene has CDR1 SNHLY and CDR2 FYNNEI. CDR3 length: 14 amino acids. The chain's CDR3 is CASTVTAGDIEAFF. The CDR3 nucleotides read TGTGCCAGCACAGTAACCGCGGGGGATATAGAAGCTTTCTTT.

The genes are TRBV18 and TRBJ2-5, with TRBD2 matching over 11 bases. V shed 2 bases and J 0 bases; nucleotides not matched to a gene: 5. CDR1 KGHSH and CDR2 LQKENI come from the germline V gene. This CDR3 has 17 amino acids. CDR3 sequence (DNA): TGTGCCAGCTCACCAGGGGCTAGCGGGAGGTACCAAGAGACCCAGTACTTC. Translated, it gives CASSPGASGRYQETQYF.

The V call is TRBV27, the J call TRBJ2-4; 8 nucleotides align to TRBD1. CDR3 length: 14 residues. Unmatched junction bases numbered 6, after V lost 5 bases and J lost 6 bases. Germline V gene data show CDR1 as MNHEY and CDR2 as SMNVEV (reference sequence). The CDR3 sequence: CASSRQGSINIQYF. In DNA form, the CDR3 reads TGTGCCAGCAGTAGACAGGGGAGCATAAACATTCAGTACTTC.

The chain couples TRBV6-5 to TRBJ2-3; TRBD2 might be the D (5 bases). V shed 11 bases and J shed 1 base, with 16 bases lying between them. CDR1 and CDR2 (germline): MNHEY, SVGAGI. This CDR3 has 14 residues. The CDR3 coding sequence is TGTGCCGCGGCGGACGGACTTGGCACAGATACGCAGTATTTT. Its protein is CAAADGLGTDTQYF.

The J gene is TRBJ2-1, the V gene TRBV4-2, with 14 positions matching TRBD2. CDR1 is LGHNA and CDR2 is YNFKEQ in the germline V gene. The V segment lost 3 bases and the J segment 9 bases; nucleotides outside the gene matches: 4. This CDR3 contains 15 residues. Written as DNA, the CDR3 is TGTGCCAGCAGCCAGGGGACTAGCGGGAGCGGTGAGCAGTTCTTC. Translation gives CASSQGTSGSGEQFF.

This chain connects TRBV24-1 to TRBJ2-4; D is possibly TRBD2 (5 bases). V gave up 9 bases and J gave up 1 base, with 15 bases separating them. The CDR3 loop spans 15 amino acids. Germline lookup yields CDR1 KGHDR and CDR2 SFDVKD. CDR3 coding DNA: TGTGCCACCTGGAAGTGCGGGTTTGCCAAAAACATTCAGTACTTC. Translation gives CATWKCGFAKNIQYF.

V is TRBV6-5 and J is TRBJ2-7, with D tentatively TRBD2 (6 bases). Germline V gene data show CDR1 as MNHEY and CDR2 as SVGAGI. CDR3 size: 15 residues. Trimming stripped 0 bases from V and 3 bases from J, with 12 bases between. The DNA for the CDR3 is TGTGCCAGCAGTTACTCCTGGAATAGCGGCTACGAGCAGTACTTC. This sequence encodes CASSYSWNSGYEQYF.

The chain combines TRBV7-9 with TRBJ1-2; TRBD1 matches 8 bases. The germline V gene encodes CDR1 SEHNR and CDR2 FQNEAQ (reference sequence). J was trimmed by 8 bases and V by 5 bases; bases with no gene match: 13. CDR3 length: 15 residues. The CDR3 DNA reads TGTGCCAGCAGCCCTGGACAGGGCCGCGACAAGGGCTACACCTTC. As protein: CASSPGQGRDKGYTF. Looking up the rest from reference TRBV7-9 and TRBJ1-2 gives the full variable domain: DTGVSQNPRHKITKRGQNVTFRCDPISEHNRLYWYRQTLGQGPEFLTYFQNEAQLEKSRLLSDRFSAERPKGSFSTLEIQRTEQGDSAMYLCASSPGQGRDKGYTFGSGTRLTVV.